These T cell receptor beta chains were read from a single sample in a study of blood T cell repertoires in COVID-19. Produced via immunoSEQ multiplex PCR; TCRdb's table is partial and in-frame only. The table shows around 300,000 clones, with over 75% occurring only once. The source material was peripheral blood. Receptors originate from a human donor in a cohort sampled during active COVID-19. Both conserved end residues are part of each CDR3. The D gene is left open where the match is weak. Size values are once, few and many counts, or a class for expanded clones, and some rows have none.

TGTGCCAGCAGCCAAGGACAGGGGTCCACCTACGAGCAGTACTTC	CASSQGQGSTYEQYF	-	TRBD1	TRBV3-1/TRBV3-2	TRBJ2-7
TGCGCCAGCAGCTTAGACAGGTTCTCCTACGAGCAGTACTTC	CASSLDRFSYEQYF	once	-	TRBV5-1	TRBJ2-7
TGTGCCAGCAGCTTTCTCACCCGCGGGGGTCCTCCTAGCACAGATACGCAGTATTTT	CASSFLTRGGPPSTDTQYF	-	TRBD2	TRBV7-2	TRBJ2-3
TGTGCCAGCAGCCCAGCCCGGGACAGGAACACCGGGGAGCTGTTTTTT	CASSPARDRNTGELFF	-	TRBD1	TRBV7-9	TRBJ2-2
TGTGCCAGCAGCTATCAGGGCCTAAATGAGCAGTTCTTC	CASSYQGLNEQFF	-	-	TRBV7-9	TRBJ2-1
TGTGCCAGCAGCCAGTTCTCGCAGGGGACAGGCTACACCTTC	CASSQFSQGTGYTF	few	-	TRBV3-1/TRBV3-2	TRBJ1-2
TGTGCCAGTAGTATACCCGGGAACGGAGATACGCAGTATTTT	CASSIPGNGDTQYF	-	-	TRBV19	TRBJ2-3
TGTGCCAGCTCACCGGGGGGGGCTAAGGGAGAGCAGTACTTC	CASSPGGAKGEQYF	-	-	TRBV18	TRBJ2-7
TGTGCCAGCAGGTCCGTTTCCAACTATGGCTACACCTTC	CASRSVSNYGYTF	-	-	TRBV9	TRBJ1-2
TGTGCCAGCAGTGAGTCGGACAGGGGAAGCTCCTACGAGCAGTACTTC	CASSESDRGSSYEQYF	-	TRBD1	TRBV6-1	TRBJ2-7
TGTGCCAGCAGCGATGGCTTTTTCGGGGGGCAGTTCTTC	CASSDGFFGGQFF	-	-	TRBV11-3	TRBJ2-1
TGTGCCAGCTCACTGGGACAGGGGGCTTCGAATACGCAGTATTTT	CASSLGQGASNTQYF	few	TRBD1	TRBV18	TRBJ2-3
TGTGCCAGTGCGGACACCCTCAATCAGCCCCAGCATTTT	CASADTLNQPQHF	-	-	TRBV19	TRBJ1-5
TGTGCCAGCAGCGCCCCGGGATCCGGGGAGCTGTTTTTT	CASSAPGSGELFF	-	-	TRBV7-9	TRBJ2-2
TGTGCCAGTAGTCCGTTAGCGGTACCCTACAATGAGCAGTTCTTC	CASSPLAVPYNEQFF	-	-	TRBV19	TRBJ2-1
TGTGCCAGCAGCTCCTCGACAGGGGGCTACGAGCAGTACTTC	CASSSSTGGYEQYF	once	TRBD1	TRBV9	TRBJ2-7
TGTGCCAGCAGCTTTGGAGATGCGAAGGAAAAACTGTTTTTT	CASSFGDAKEKLFF	once	-	TRBV5-4	TRBJ1-4
TGTGCCAGCAGCTTGGGGGGGCGGTACGAGCAGTACTTC	CASSLGGRYEQYF	-	-	TRBV5-4	TRBJ2-7
TGCGCCAGCAGCCGAACCTGGACAGGCCAGCCTGGAAACACCATATATTTT	CASSRTWTGQPGNTIYF	-	TRBD1	TRBV5-1	TRBJ1-3
TGTGCCAGAAGCTTGCCGACAGGGATGAAGACCCAGTACTTC	CARSLPTGMKTQYF	-	TRBD1	TRBV5-3	TRBJ2-5
TGCAGCGTTGGGGGAACAGGGGTAGTGGGGGATACTGAAGCTTTCTTT	CSVGGTGVVGDTEAFF	-	TRBD1	TRBV29-1	TRBJ1-1
TGTGCCACCAGGAGAGACAGGTACGAGCAGTACTTC	CATRRDRYEQYF	-	-	TRBV15	TRBJ2-7
TGTGCCGGGACAGTCCAAGAGACCCAGTACTTC	CAGTVQETQYF	-	TRBD1	TRBV30	TRBJ2-5
TGTGCCAGCAGCTTGGGGGACAGGCAGCCCCAGCATTTT	CASSLGDRQPQHF	-	TRBD1	TRBV5-6	TRBJ1-5
TGCAGTGCTAGTTATGGAGCGGGGGGGATAGACGAGCAGTACTTC	CSASYGAGGIDEQYF	-	TRBD2	TRBV20-1	TRBJ2-7
TGTGCCAGTAGCGTCCCGAGGACAGGGAGCACCGGGGAGCTGTTTTTT	CASSVPRTGSTGELFF	-	TRBD1	TRBV19	TRBJ2-2
TGTGCCAGCAGTGAACGGACAGCAAGGGGAACTGAAGCTTTCTTT	CASSERTARGTEAFF	-	-	TRBV2	TRBJ1-1
TGTGCCAGCAGCCCGTCGGACAGGGGAAATCAGCCCCAGCATTTT	CASSPSDRGNQPQHF	-	TRBD1	TRBV4-2	TRBJ1-5
TGCGCCAGCAGGGCTCAAGGGGTAAATGAAAAACTGTTTTTT	CASRAQGVNEKLFF	once	-	TRBV5-1	TRBJ1-4
TGCAGCGATCGTCCGGGAGCGAAAACGGGGACCCAGTACTTC	CSDRPGAKTGTQYF	-	-	TRBV29-1	TRBJ2-5
TGTGCCAGCTCACCTGCGGCGGACACCGGGGAGCTGTTTTTT	CASSPAADTGELFF	-	-	TRBV18	TRBJ2-2
TGTGCCAGCAGCATAACAGGGAGTAGCAATCAGCCCCAGCATTTT	CASSITGSSNQPQHF	-	-	TRBV7-8	TRBJ1-5
TGTGCCTGGAACCGGGGGACGAACACTGAAGCTTTCTTT	CAWNRGTNTEAFF	once	-	TRBV30	TRBJ1-1
TGCGCCAGCAGTGAGTCTAGGGCAGGGCGGACTGAAGCTTTCTTT	CASSESRAGRTEAFF	-	-	TRBV10-2	TRBJ1-1
TGTGCCAGTAGGACTGGGGGGTTCACTGAAGCTTTCTTT	CASRTGGFTEAFF	once	-	TRBV19	TRBJ1-1
TGTGCCAGCAGCCCGGTGGGGGCAACTGAAAAACTGTTTTTT	CASSPVGATEKLFF	once	-	TRBV5-6	TRBJ1-4
TGTGCCAGCAGCCGGGACAGGTTTACACTAGAAGCTTTCTTT	CASSRDRFTLEAFF	-	TRBD1	TRBV3-1/TRBV3-2	TRBJ1-1
TGTGCCAGCAGCGTGCTAGCGGGGGGAAACAATGAGCAGTTCTTC	CASSVLAGGNNEQFF	once	TRBD2	TRBV2	TRBJ2-1
TGTGCCAGCAGCCCCAGACAGGGGGCTCGACCCGAGCAGTACTTC	CASSPRQGARPEQYF	once	TRBD1	TRBV4-2	TRBJ2-7
TGTGCCAGCAGCTTACGGGTCAGCTCCATGAGCTCTGGAAACACCATATATTTT	CASSLRVSSMSSGNTIYF	-	-	TRBV7-2	TRBJ1-3
TGTGCCACCAGTGACACCAGGGCAAGGGGTGAGCAGTTCTTC	CATSDTRARGEQFF	-	-	TRBV24-1	TRBJ2-1
TGTGCCAGCAGCCAAACCGGGACAGGGGGTTTTAGTTCTGAAGCTTTCTTT	CASSQTGTGGFSSEAFF	-	TRBD1	TRBV14	TRBJ1-1
TGTGCCAGCAGCTTAGATTGGACAGGGGACACCGGGGAGCTGTTTTTT	CASSLDWTGDTGELFF	once	TRBD1	TRBV11-3	TRBJ2-2
TGTGCCAGCAGCTTATCAGGGAATAGGAATGAAAAACTGTTTTTT	CASSLSGNRNEKLFF	-	-	TRBV7-3	TRBJ1-4
TGTGCCAGCAGCTTCGACGGGGATACTGAAGCTTTCTTT	CASSFDGDTEAFF	-	-	TRBV7-3	TRBJ1-1
TGTGCCATCAACCCCAACGGACTTTTTGATCAGCCCCAGCATTTT	CAINPNGLFDQPQHF	-	-	TRBV28	TRBJ1-5
TGTGCCAGCAGCCAAGTCCTAAACGTGAAGCCTAACACAGATACGCAGTATTTT	CASSQVLNVKPNTDTQYF	-	-	TRBV3-1/TRBV3-2	TRBJ2-3
TGTGCCAGCAGTTCCGGGGTCTCCCGCAAAGCTTTCTTT	CASSSGVSRKAFF	-	-	TRBV27	TRBJ1-1
TGTGCTATTAGGGGGGGGCGAGGCTACACCTTC	CAIRGGRGYTF	-	-	TRBV7-7	TRBJ1-2
TGTGCCAGCTCACCACTTGGGACAGGGGACAGCAATCAGCCCCAGCATTTT	CASSPLGTGDSNQPQHF	-	TRBD1	TRBV18	TRBJ1-5
TGTGCCAGCAGCCATGGCACAGCCTACGAGCAGTACTTC	CASSHGTAYEQYF	-	-	TRBV11-2	TRBJ2-7
TGTGCCAGCAGAAAGAACAGGGCTGGAAACACCATATATTTT	CASRKNRAGNTIYF	-	-	TRBV6-5	TRBJ1-3
TGTGCCAGCAGCCTCGCGCGGGGTTCCGGGGAGCTGTTTTTT	CASSLARGSGELFF	-	-	TRBV7-6	TRBJ2-2
TGTGCCAGCAGCGTAGACCTAAACACAGATACGCAGTATTTT	CASSVDLNTDTQYF	few	-	TRBV9	TRBJ2-3
TGTGCCAGCAGCGCCGGGACAGGCCTCAATCAGCCCCAGCATTTT	CASSAGTGLNQPQHF	-	TRBD1	TRBV7-8	TRBJ1-5
TGTGCCATCAGTGAGCCCGGGGAGACCCAGTACTTC	CAISEPGETQYF	-	-	TRBV10-3	TRBJ2-5
TGTGCCAGCAGCTCCGGACTAGCGGGGGGGAGTGCAGATACGCAGTATTTT	CASSSGLAGGSADTQYF	-	TRBD2	TRBV7-3	TRBJ2-3